The T cell receptor (beta chain) described here comes from a study of blood T cell repertoires in COVID-19. CDR3 size: 14 residues. Germline loops: CDR1 MNHEY, CDR2 SVGAGI. Between the trimmed V and J ends, which lost 6 bases and 4 bases, there was a span of 15 bases. Profiled with immunoSEQ multiplex PCR; TCRdb holds only in-frame clones, not every one. Among 300,000 to 450,000 clones, around 87% were seen once, and the ten largest hold roughly 2%. Source material: PBMCs or T cells enriched from blood (not recorded which). This TCR came from a middle-aged man in a cohort exposed to, infected with or recovered from COVID-19 (not recorded which). This rearrangement joins TRBV6-5 to TRBJ1-2, with D possibly being TRBD1 (6 bases). The CDR3 region is CASSQSDRIYGYTF. The CDR3 nucleotides read TGTGCCAGCAGCCAGTCCGACAGGATCTATGGCTACACCTTC.